The table lists the clone carrying this TCR beta chain with many counts. Its antigen remains unknown. The length of the CDR3 is 11 residues. The germline V gene has CDR1 SQVTM and CDR2 ANQGSEA. V dropped 5 bases and J dropped 4; count of bases not matched to a gene: 0. This sample is part of a study of blood T cells in healthy people across ages. Overall study findings and caveats: A roughly linear age-dependent decrease characterized TCR beta diversity per million T cells.

Combining a sample-barcoded 5' primer with a J-beta primer mix, a second PCR ran for roughly 6 to 12 cycles. TCRdb re-analysed the 5' RACE reads in MiXCR, keeping a single row per CDR3 protein. The data contain over 300,000 distinct CDR3 sequences, approximately 51% of them singletons. This rearrangement joins TRBV29-1 to TRBJ2-3; TRBD2 agrees at 7 bases. This receptor was obtained from a man in his fifties or sixties in good health. What was sequenced was blood. CDR3 sequence (DNA): TGCAGCGTTCGGGAGGCAGATACGCAGTATTTT. Translation: CSVREADTQYF.